This section outlines one T cell receptor (beta chain) sequence together with its context. Within a library made for alpha chains, this beta chain is off target, and its count is uninformative. TCRdb analysed the RT-PCR reads with MiXCR anew, one entry per CDR3 protein. Seen here are thousands of distinct CDR3 sequences, roughly nine tenths observed once, and the top ten hold roughly 8%. Source material: memory CD4+ T cells from blood. The receptor comes from a female donor in good health, serving as a healthy control.

CDR3 sequence (DNA): TGTGCCAGCAGCAAAAAACAGGGGAACTATGGCTACACCTTC. This codes for CASSKKQGNYGYTF. The rearrangement links TRBV13 to TRBJ1-2; 7 nucleotides match TRBD1. CDR1 PRHDT and CDR2 FYEKMQ come from the germline V gene (reference sequence). CDR3 size: 14 residues. After removal of 5 bases from V and 2 bases from J, the junction contained 5 bases not matched to a gene.